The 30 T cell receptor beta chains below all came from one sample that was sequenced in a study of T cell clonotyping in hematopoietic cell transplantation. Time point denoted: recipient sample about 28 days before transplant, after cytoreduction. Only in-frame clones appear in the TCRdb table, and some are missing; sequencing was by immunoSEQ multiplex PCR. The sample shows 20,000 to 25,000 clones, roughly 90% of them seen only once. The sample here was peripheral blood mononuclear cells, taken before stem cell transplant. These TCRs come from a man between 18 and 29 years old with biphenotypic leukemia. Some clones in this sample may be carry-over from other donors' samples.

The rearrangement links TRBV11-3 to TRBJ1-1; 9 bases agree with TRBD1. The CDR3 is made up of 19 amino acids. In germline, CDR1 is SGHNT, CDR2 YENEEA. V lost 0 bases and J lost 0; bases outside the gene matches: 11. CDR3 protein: CASSLEPWRTGALNTEAFF. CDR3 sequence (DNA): TGTGCCAGCAGCTTAGAACCATGGCGGACAGGGGCCTTGAACACTGAAGCTTTCTTT. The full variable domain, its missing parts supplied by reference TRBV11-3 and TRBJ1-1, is EAGVVQSPRYKIIEKKQPVAFWCNPISGHNTLYWYLQNLGQGPELLIRYENEEAVDDSQLPKDRFSAERLKGVDSTLKIQPAELGDSAVYLCASSLEPWRTGALNTEAFFGQGTRLTVV.

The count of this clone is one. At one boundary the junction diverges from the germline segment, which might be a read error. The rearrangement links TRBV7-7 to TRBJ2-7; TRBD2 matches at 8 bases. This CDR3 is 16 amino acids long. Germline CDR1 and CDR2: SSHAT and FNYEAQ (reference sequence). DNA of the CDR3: TGTGCTAGCAGCTTAGCCCCGGGAGGGGCCCGAAGCGAGCAGTACTTC. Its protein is CASSLAPGGARSEQYF. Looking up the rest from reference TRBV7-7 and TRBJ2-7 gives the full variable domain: GAGVSQSPRYKVTKRGQDVTLRCDPISSHATLYWYQQALGQGPEFLTYFNYEAQPDKSGLPSDRFSAERPEGSISTLTIQRTEQRDSAMYRCASSLAPGGARSEQYFGPGTRLTVT.

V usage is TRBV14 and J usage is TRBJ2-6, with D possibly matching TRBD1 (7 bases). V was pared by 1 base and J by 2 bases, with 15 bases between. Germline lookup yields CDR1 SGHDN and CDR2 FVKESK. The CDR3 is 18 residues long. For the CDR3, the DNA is TGTGCCAGCAGCCAAGGGGCAGGGGGGCGAACTGGGGCCAACGTCCTGACTTTC. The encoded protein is CASSQGAGGRTGANVLTF.

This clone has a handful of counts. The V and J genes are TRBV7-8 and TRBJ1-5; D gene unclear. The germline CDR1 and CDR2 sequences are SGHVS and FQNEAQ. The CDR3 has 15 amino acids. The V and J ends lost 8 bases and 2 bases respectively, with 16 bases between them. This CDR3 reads CASRAGRGGNQPQHF. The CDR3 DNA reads TGTGCCAGCCGCGCTGGACGGGGAGGCAATCAGCCCCAGCATTTT.

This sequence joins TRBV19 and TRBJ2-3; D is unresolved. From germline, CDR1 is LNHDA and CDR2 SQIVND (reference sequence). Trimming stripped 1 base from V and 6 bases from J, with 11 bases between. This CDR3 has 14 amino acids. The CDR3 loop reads CASSIVSPLDTQYF. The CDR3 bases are TGTGCCAGTAGTATAGTATCCCCCCTGGATACGCAGTATTTT.

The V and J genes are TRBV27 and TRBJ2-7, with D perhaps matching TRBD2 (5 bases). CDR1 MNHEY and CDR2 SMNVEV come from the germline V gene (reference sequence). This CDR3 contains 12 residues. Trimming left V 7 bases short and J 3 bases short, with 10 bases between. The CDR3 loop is CASTGGHYEQYF. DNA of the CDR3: TGTGCCAGCACCGGCGGGCACTACGAGCAGTACTTC.

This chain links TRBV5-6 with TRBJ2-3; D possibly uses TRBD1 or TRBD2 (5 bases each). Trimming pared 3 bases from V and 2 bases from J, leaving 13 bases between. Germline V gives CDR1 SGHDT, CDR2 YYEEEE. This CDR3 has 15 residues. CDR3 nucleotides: TGTGCCAGCAGCTGGGGGACCGACCCCACAGATACGCAGTATTTT. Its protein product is CASSWGTDPTDTQYF.

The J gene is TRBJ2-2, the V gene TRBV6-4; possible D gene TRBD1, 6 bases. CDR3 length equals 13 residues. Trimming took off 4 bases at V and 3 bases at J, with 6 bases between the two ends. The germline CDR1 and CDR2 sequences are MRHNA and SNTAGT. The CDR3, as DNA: TGTGCCAGCAGTGCAGGGGACACCGGGGAGCTGTTTTTT. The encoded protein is CASSAGDTGELFF.

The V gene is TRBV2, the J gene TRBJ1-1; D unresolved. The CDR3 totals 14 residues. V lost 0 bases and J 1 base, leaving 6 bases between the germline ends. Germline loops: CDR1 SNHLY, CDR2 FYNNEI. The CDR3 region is CASSEAYRNTEAFF. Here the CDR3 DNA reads TGTGCCAGCAGTGAAGCATACAGGAACACTGAAGCTTTCTTT.

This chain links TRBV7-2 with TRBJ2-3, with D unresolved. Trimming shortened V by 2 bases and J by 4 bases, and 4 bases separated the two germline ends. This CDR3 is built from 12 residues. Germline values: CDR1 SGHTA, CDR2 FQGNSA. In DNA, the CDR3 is TGTGCCAGCAGCTTATCCGCAGATACGCAGTATTTT. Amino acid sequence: CASSLSADTQYF.

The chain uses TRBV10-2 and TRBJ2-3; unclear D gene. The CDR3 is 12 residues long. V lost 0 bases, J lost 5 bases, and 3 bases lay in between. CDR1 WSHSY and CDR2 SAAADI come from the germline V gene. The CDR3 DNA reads TGCGCCAGCAGTGAGTCGTTAGATACGCAGTATTTT. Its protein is CASSESLDTQYF.

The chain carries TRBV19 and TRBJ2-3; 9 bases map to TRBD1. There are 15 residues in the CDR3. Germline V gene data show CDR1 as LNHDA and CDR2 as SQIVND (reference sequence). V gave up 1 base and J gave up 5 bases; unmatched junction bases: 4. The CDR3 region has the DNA TGTGCCAGTAGTATAGGGGACAGGGCGGAAGATACGCAGTATTTT. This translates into CASSIGDRAEDTQYF.

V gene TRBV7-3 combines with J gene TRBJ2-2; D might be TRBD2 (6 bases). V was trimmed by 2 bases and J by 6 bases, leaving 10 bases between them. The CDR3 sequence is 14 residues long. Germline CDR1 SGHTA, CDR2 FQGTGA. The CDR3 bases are TGTGCCAGCAGCTTAGACGGCGGGGCCGGGGAGCTGTTTTTT. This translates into CASSLDGGAGELFF. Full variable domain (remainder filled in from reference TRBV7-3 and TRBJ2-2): GAGVSQTPSNKVTEKGKYVELRCDPISGHTALYWYRQSLGQGPEFLIYFQGTGAADDSGLPNDRFFAVRPEGSVSTLKIQRTERGDSAVYLCASSLDGGAGELFFGEGSRLTVL.

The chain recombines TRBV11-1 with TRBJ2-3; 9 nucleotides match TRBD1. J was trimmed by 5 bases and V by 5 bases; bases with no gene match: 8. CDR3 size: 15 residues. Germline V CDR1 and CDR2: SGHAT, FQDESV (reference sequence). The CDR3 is CASSTQGALGDTQYF. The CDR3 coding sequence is TGTGCCAGCAGCACACAGGGGGCGCTGGGAGATACGCAGTATTTT.

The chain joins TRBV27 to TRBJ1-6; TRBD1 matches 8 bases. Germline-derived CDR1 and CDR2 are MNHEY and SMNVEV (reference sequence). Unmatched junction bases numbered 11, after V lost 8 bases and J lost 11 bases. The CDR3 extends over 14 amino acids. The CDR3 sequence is CASGTDRVIPPLHF. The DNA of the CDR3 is TGTGCCAGCGGAACGGACAGGGTAATCCCACCCCTCCACTTT.

CDR3 sequence (DNA): TGTGCCAGTAGTATAGCGGGGACGGTTTACAATGAGCAGTTCTTC. It yields the protein CASSIAGTVYNEQFF. This chain connects TRBV19 to TRBJ2-1; D may match TRBD1 or TRBD2 (5 bases each). Germline loops: CDR1 LNHDA, CDR2 SQIVND (reference sequence). Trimming removed 1 base from V and 4 bases from J, with 11 bases in between. This CDR3 spans 15 amino acids.

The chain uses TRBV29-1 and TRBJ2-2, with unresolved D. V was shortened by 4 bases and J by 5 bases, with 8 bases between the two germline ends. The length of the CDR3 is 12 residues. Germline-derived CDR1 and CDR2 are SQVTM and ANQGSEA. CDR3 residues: CSVGPDTGELFF. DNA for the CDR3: TGCAGCGTTGGGCCGGATACCGGGGAGCTGTTTTTT.

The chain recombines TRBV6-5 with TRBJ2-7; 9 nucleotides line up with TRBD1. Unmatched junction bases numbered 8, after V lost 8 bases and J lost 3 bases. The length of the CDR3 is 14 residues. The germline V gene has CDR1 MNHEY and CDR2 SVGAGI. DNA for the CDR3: TGTGCCAGCGGCCCCGGGACAGGGATCTACGAGCAGTACTTC. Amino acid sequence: CASGPGTGIYEQYF.

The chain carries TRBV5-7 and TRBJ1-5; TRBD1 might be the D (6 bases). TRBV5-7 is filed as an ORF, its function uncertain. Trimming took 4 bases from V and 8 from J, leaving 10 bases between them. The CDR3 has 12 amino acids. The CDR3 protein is CASSTDRKPQHF. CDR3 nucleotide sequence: TGTGCCAGCAGCACGGACAGAAAGCCCCAGCATTTT.

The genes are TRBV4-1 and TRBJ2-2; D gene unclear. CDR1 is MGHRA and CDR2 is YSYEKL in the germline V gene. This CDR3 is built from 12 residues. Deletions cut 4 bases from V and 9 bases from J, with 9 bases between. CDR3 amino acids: CASSRDLWELFF. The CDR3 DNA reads TGCGCCAGCAGCCGAGACCTATGGGAGCTGTTTTTT.

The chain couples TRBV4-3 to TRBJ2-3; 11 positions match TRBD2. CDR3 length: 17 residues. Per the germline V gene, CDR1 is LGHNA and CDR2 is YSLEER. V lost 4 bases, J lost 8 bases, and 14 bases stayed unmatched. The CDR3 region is CASSRGIAGGQFGTQYF. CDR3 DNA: TGCGCCAGCAGCCGCGGTATAGCGGGAGGGCAATTCGGTACGCAGTATTTT.

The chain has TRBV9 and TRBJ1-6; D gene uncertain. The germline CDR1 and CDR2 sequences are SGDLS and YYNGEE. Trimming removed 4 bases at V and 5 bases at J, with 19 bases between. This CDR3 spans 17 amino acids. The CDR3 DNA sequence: TGTGCCAGCAGCCCTCACGGGTTCGAGAATAATAATTCACCCCTCCACTTT. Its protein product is CASSPHGFENNNSPLHF.

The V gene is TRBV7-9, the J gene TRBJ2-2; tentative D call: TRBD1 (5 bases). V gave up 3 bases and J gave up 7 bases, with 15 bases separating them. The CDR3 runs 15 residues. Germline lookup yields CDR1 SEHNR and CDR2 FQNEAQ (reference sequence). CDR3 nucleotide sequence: TGTGCCAGCAGCTTTCATTCAGGGATCGACGGGGAGCTGTTTTTT. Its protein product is CASSFHSGIDGELFF.

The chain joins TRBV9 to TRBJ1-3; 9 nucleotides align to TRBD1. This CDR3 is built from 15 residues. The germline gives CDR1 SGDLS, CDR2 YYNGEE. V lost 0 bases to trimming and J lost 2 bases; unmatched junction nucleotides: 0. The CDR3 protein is CASSVGTGAGNTIYF. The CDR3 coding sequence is TGTGCCAGCAGCGTAGGGACAGGGGCTGGAAACACCATATATTTT.

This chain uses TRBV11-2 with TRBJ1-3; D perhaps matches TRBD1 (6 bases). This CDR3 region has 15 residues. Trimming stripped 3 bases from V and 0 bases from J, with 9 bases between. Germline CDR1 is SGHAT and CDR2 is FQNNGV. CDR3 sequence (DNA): TGTGCCAGCAGCTTTAGGGGGGGCTCTGGAAACACCATATATTTT. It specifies CASSFRGGSGNTIYF. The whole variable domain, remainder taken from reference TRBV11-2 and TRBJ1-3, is EAGVAQSPRYKIIEKRQSVAFWCNPISGHATLYWYQQILGQGPKLLIQFQNNGVVDDSQLPKDRFSAERLKGVDSTLKIQPAKLEDSAVYLCASSFRGGSGNTIYFGEGSWLTVV.

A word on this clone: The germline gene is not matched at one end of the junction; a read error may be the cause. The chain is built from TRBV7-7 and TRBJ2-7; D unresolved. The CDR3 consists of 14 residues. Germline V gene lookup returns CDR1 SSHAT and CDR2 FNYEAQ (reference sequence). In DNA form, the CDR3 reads TGTGCTAGCAGCTTAAATCCCAGCTCCTACGAGCAGTACTTC. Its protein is CASSLNPSSYEQYF. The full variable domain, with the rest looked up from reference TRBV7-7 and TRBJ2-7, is GAGVSQSPRYKVTKRGQDVTLRCDPISSHATLYWYQQALGQGPEFLTYFNYEAQPDKSGLPSDRFSAERPEGSISTLTIQRTEQRDSAMYRCASSLNPSSYEQYFGPGTRLTVT.

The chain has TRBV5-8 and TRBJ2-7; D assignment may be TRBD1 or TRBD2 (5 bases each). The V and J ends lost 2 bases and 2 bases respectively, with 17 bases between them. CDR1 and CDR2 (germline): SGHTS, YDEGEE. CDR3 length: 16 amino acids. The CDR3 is CASSFLILGVAYEQYF. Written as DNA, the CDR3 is TGTGCCAGCAGCTTCTTAATTTTGGGGGTTGCCTACGAGCAGTACTTC.

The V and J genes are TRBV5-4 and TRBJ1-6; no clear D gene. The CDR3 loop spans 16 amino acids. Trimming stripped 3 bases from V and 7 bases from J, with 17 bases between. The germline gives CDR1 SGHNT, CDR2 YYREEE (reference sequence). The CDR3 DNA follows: TGTGCCAGCAGCTCCCTGGACTGGTATAACAATTCACCCCTCCACTTT. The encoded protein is CASSSLDWYNNSPLHF. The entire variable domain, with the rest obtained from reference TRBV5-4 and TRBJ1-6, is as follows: ETGVTQSPTHLIKTRGQQVTLRCSSQSGHNTVSWYQQALGQGPQFIFQYYREEENGRGNFPPRFSGLQFPNYSSELNVNALELDDSALYLCASSSLDWYNNSPLHFGNGTRLTVT.

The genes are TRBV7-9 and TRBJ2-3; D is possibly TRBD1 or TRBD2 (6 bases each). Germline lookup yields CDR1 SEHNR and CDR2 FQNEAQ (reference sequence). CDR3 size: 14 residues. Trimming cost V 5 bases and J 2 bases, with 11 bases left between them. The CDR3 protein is CASSRGAFTDTQYF. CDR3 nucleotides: TGTGCCAGCAGCAGGGGGGCATTCACAGATACGCAGTATTTT. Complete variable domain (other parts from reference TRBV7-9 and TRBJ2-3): DTGVSQNPRHKITKRGQNVTFRCDPISEHNRLYWYRQTLGQGPEFLTYFQNEAQLEKSRLLSDRFSAERPKGSFSTLEIQRTEQGDSAMYLCASSRGAFTDTQYFGPGTRLTVL.

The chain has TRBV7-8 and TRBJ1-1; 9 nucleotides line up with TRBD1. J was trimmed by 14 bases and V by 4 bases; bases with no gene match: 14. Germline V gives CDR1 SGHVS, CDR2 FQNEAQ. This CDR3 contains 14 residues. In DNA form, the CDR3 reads TGTGCCAGCAGCTGGAACCGGGACAGGGTAAAGGAATTCTTT. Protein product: CASSWNRDRVKEFF.